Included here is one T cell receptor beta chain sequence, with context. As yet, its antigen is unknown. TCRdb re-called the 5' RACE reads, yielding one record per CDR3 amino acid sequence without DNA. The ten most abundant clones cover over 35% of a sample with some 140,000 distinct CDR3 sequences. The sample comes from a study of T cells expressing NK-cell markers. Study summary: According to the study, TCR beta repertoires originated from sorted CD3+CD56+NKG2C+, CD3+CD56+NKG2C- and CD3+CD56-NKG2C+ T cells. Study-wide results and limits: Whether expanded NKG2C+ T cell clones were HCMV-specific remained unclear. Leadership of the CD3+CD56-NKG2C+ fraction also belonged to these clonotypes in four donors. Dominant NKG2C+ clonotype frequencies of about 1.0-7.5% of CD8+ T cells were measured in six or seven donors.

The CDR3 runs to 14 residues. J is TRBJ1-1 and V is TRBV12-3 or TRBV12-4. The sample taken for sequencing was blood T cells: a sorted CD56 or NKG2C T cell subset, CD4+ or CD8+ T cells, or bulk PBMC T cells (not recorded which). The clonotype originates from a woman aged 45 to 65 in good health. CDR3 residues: CASSLPGLPPEAFF.